Listed below are T cell receptor beta chains from one sample, sequenced in a study of cytomegalovirus exposure and HLA in healthy donors. Sequenced by immunoSEQ multiplex PCR; TCRdb stores in-frame clones only, minus some. The sample has 200,000 or so clones, approximately 82% seen once. The source material was PBMCs. The receptors stem from a woman aged 25 to 39 in good health and CMV-seropositive. CDR3s include the opening cysteine and the closing phenylalanine or tryptophan. The order of the fields is CDR3 DNA, CDR3 protein, clone size, CDR3 length, V gene, D gene, J gene. D genes are given only for firm matches. Size is stated for part of the rows, as once, few or many counts, or as a class when the clone is expanded.

DNA: TGTGCCAGCAGCTTAGCTAGCGGGAGGGATGAGCAGTTCTTC; CDR3: CASSLASGRDEQFF; size: once; length: 14; V: TRBV7-8; D: TRBD2; J: TRBJ2-1
DNA: TGTGCCAGCAGTTTGGATGTTAGCGGGGGGGCCTACAATGAGCAGTTCTTC; CDR3: CASSLDVSGGAYNEQFF; size: .; length: 17; V: TRBV27; D: TRBD2; J: TRBJ2-1
DNA: TGTGCCTGGAGTGTGGGCGGGATCTCCTACGAGCAGTACTTC; CDR3: CAWSVGGISYEQYF; size: .; length: 14; V: TRBV30; D: .; J: TRBJ2-7
DNA: TGTGCCAGCTCTTTAAAGCGGGGGAGCAATCAGCCCCAGCATTTT; CDR3: CASSLKRGSNQPQHF; size: .; length: 15; V: TRBV6-6; D: .; J: TRBJ1-5
DNA: TGCAGCGTAAGGGACACGAGGCACACTGAAGCTTTCTTT; CDR3: CSVRDTRHTEAFF; size: few; length: 13; V: TRBV29-1; D: .; J: TRBJ1-1
DNA: TGTGCCAGTAGTCTTGACATTGGGCAAGCTTTCTTT; CDR3: CASSLDIGQAFF; size: .; length: 12; V: TRBV19; D: .; J: TRBJ1-1
DNA: TGTGCCAGCAGGATGGCTAGCACAGATACGCAGTATTTT; CDR3: CASRMASTDTQYF; size: .; length: 13; V: TRBV6-5; D: .; J: TRBJ2-3
DNA: TGTGCCAGCACCCTTACTAGCGGGAGCAATGAGCAGTTCTTC; CDR3: CASTLTSGSNEQFF; size: .; length: 14; V: TRBV27; D: TRBD2; J: TRBJ2-1
DNA: TGCGCCAGCAGAGAGGTAGTGGGCAAAAACATTCAGTACTTC; CDR3: CASREVVGKNIQYF; size: .; length: 14; V: TRBV5-1; D: .; J: TRBJ2-4
DNA: TGTGCCAGCAGCCCCCGGGGTAGCGGGAGAGGGAAGTACAATGAGCAGTTCTTC; CDR3: CASSPRGSGRGKYNEQFF; size: once; length: 18; V: TRBV9; D: TRBD2; J: TRBJ2-1
DNA: TGCGCCAGCAGCCCGGACAGGACAGATGTTTTCTTT; CDR3: CASSPDRTDVFF; size: .; length: 12; V: TRBV5-1; D: TRBD1; J: TRBJ1-1